This T cell receptor beta chain was recovered during a study of blood T cell repertoires in COVID-19. In the study overall: Donors in the United States, Italy and Spain gave samples during acute or convalescent COVID-19. In each case, the material was cDNA or gDNA derived from T cells, B-cell-depleted T cells, or PBMCs.

Germline V CDR1 and CDR2: LNHDA, SQIVND (reference sequence). The CDR3 sequence is 14 residues long. The V gene end was trimmed by 3 bases and the J gene end by 5 bases; junction bases not matched to a gene: 3. Original processing notes: Nucleated cell counts were estimated from reference gene primer amplification. The assay was immunoSEQ multiplex PCR, and TCRdb's table has in-frame clones only and misses some. From that table come the V and J calls and clone size; the DNA was used to work out D and trimming. The sample carries approximately 71,000 clones, 65% to 80% recorded once. The chain uses TRBV19 and TRBJ2-2, with TRBD1 identical over 7 bases. Sequencing was done on a sample of peripheral blood. This clonotype was sampled from a human donor in a cohort sampled during active COVID-19. The CDR3 is CASSMGQTTGELFF. CDR3 DNA sequence: TGTGCCAGTAGTATGGGACAGACTACCGGGGAGCTGTTTTTT.